This passage covers 4 T cell receptor beta chains from one sample sequenced in a study of T-cell reconstitution after alpha-beta-depleted transplantation in children. Unique molecular identifiers featured in how the TCRbeta library was prepared. MiXCR, applied by TCRdb to the PCR reads, yields one record per CDR3 protein. The repertoire holds 500,000 to 650,000 distinct CDR3 sequences, with 13% as singletons. The starting material was PBMCs, mostly from graft donor cells, obtained 360 days after TCRalphabeta/CD19-depleted stem cell transplant. These receptors were collected from a male patient between 10 and 17 years old who had a stem cell transplant for acute myeloid leukemia, so the T cells may come from the graft donor.

A few counts support this clonotype. The gene calls are TRBV27 and TRBJ2-2; D possibly corresponds to TRBD2 (6 bases). Germline CDR1 is MNHEY and CDR2 is SMNVEV (reference sequence). This CDR3 comprises 16 residues. Trimming removed 2 bases from V and 0 bases from J, with 10 bases in between. The CDR3: CASSLRAGSNTGELFF. For the CDR3, the DNA is TGTGCCAGCAGTTTACGGGCGGGATCGAACACCGGGGAGCTGTTTTTT.

The genes are TRBV25-1 and TRBJ2-1, with D maybe TRBD2 (6 bases). Per the germline V gene, CDR1 is MGHDK and CDR2 is SYGVNS. Trimming removed 2 bases at V and 3 bases at J, with 14 bases between. The CDR3 sequence is 16 residues long. The CDR3 DNA reads TGTGCCAGCAGTGAAGACCTAGCCGGGGGCTACAATGAGCAGTTCTTC. It is translated as CASSEDLAGGYNEQFF.

This clonotype was seen a handful of times. This chain connects TRBV9 to TRBJ2-5; D is unclear. This CDR3 contains 13 residues. Trimming pared 5 bases from V and 4 bases from J, leaving 12 bases between. The germline V gene encodes CDR1 SGDLS and CDR2 YYNGEE. CDR3 nucleotide sequence: TGTGCCAGCAGTCTCCGCCTTGGAGAGACCCAGTACTTC. It is translated as CASSLRLGETQYF. Looking up the rest from reference TRBV9 and TRBJ2-5 gives the full variable domain: DSGVTQTPKHLITATGQRVTLRCSPRSGDLSVYWYQQSLDQGLQFLIQYYNGEERAKGNILERFSAQQFPDLHSELNLSSLELGDSALYFCASSLRLGETQYFGPGTRLLVL.

This clonotype was picked up a small number of times. V gene TRBV20-1 combines with J gene TRBJ2-3; 7 bases are a match to TRBD2. Trimming removed 6 bases from V and 2 bases from J; junction bases left unmatched: 8. The V gene's germline CDR1 is DFQATT and CDR2 SNEGSKA (reference sequence). There are 14 residues in the CDR3. The CDR3 nucleotides read TGCAGTGCCGGGGAGGGGTTTTTCACAGATACGCAGTATTTT. Translated: CSAGEGFFTDTQYF.